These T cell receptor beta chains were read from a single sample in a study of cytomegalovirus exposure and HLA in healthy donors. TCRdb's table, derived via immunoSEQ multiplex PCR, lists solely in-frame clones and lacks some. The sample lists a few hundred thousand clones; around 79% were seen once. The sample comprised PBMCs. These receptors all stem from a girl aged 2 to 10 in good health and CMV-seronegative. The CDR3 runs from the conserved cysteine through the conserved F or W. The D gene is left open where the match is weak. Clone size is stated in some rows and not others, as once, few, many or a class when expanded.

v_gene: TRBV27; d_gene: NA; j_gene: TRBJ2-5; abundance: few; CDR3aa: CASSITRSIRETQYF; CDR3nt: TGTGCCAGCAGTATAACTAGATCGATTCGGGAGACCCAGTACTTC
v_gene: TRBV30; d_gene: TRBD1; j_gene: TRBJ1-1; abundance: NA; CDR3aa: CARTGQSNTEAFF; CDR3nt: TGTGCCCGGACGGGACAGTCGAACACTGAAGCTTTCTTT
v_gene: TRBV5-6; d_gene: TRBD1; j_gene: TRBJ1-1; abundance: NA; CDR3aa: CASTGLTGKGFDTEAFF; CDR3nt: TGTGCCAGCACCGGACTGACAGGGAAAGGTTTCGACACTGAAGCTTTCTTT
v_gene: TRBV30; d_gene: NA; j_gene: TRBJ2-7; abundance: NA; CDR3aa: CAWSRTATYEQYF; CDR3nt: TGTGCCTGGAGTCGGACAGCCACCTACGAGCAGTACTTC
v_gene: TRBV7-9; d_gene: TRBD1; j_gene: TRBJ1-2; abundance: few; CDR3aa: CASSLGETGNPGYTF; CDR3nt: TGTGCCAGCAGCTTAGGGGAGACAGGGAACCCTGGCTACACCTTC
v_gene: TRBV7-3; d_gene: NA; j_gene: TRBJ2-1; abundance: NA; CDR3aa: CASSLSLGDSLNNEQFF; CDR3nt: TGTGCCAGCAGCTTAAGTTTAGGGGACTCGCTAAACAATGAGCAGTTCTTC
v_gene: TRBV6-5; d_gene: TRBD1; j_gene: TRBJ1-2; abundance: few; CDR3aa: CASRTGDYGYTF; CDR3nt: TGTGCCAGCAGGACAGGGGACTATGGCTACACCTTC
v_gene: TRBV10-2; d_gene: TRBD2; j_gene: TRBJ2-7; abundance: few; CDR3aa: CASSEVIAGANEQYF; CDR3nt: TGCGCCAGCAGTGAGGTGATAGCGGGAGCTAACGAGCAGTACTTC
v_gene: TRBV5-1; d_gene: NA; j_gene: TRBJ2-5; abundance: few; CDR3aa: CASSLGSQQETQYF; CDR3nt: TGCGCCAGCAGCTTGGGTAGCCAGCAAGAGACCCAGTACTTC
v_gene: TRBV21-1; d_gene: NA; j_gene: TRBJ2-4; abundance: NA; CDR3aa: CASSKAGRGGKNIQYF; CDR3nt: TGTGCCAGCAGCAAAGCTGGAAGGGGCGGCAAAAACATTCAGTACTTC
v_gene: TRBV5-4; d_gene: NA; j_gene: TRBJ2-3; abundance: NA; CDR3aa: CASSSGQYTDTQYF; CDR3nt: TGTGCCAGCAGCTCCGGACAGTACACAGATACGCAGTATTTT
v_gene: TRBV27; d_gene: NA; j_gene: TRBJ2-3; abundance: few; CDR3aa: CASSLLRTPSTDTQYF; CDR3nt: TGTGCCAGCAGTTTGTTGCGGACACCTAGCACAGATACGCAGTATTTT
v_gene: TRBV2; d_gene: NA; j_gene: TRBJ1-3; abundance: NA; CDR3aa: CASRQRSGNTIYF; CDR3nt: TGTGCCAGCCGACAGCGCTCTGGAAACACCATATATTTT
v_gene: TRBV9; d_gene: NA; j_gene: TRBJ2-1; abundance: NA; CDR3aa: CASSVGDFPSAEQFF; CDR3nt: TGTGCCAGCAGCGTAGGGGACTTCCCCTCGGCTGAGCAGTTCTTC
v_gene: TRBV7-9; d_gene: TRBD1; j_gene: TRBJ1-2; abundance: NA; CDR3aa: CASSPGQGARGYTF; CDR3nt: TGTGCCAGCAGCCCGGGACAGGGGGCAAGGGGCTACACCTTC
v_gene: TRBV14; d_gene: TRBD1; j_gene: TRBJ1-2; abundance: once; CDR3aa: CASSQDRQGRPNYGYTF; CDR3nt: TGTGCCAGCAGCCAGGACAGACAGGGGAGACCTAACTATGGCTACACCTTC
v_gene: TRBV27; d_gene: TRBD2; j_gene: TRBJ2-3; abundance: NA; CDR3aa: CASSWGGLDTQYF; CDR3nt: TGTGCCAGCTCTTGGGGGGGTCTAGATACGCAGTATTTT
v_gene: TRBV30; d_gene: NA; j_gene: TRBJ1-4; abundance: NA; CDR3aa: CAWSVPMERGAINEKLFF; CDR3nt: TGTGCCTGGAGTGTCCCAATGGAACGGGGGGCAATTAATGAAAAACTGTTTTTT
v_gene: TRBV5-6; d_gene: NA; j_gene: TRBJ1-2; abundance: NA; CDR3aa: CASRTAISTIYGYTF; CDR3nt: TGTGCCAGTCGGACAGCTATTTCGACTATTTATGGCTACACCTTC
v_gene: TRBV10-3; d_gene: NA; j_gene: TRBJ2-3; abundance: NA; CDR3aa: CAISESGQGRNTQYF; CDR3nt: TGTGCCATCAGTGAGTCTGGGCAGGGGCGAAATACGCAGTATTTT
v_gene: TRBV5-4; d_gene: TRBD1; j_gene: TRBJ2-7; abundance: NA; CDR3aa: CASSFRDRGSYEQYF; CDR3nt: TGTGCCAGCAGCTTCCGGGACAGGGGCTCCTACGAGCAGTACTTC
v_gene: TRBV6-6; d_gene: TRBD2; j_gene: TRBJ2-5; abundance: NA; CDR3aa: CASSNRLAGTETQYF; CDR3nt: TGTGCCAGCAGTAACAGACTAGCGGGGACAGAGACCCAGTACTTC
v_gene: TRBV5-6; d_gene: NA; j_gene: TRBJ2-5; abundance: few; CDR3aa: CASSLVGGGRHKETQYF; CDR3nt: TGTGCCAGCAGCTTGGTAGGGGGAGGGAGACATAAAGAGACCCAGTACTTC
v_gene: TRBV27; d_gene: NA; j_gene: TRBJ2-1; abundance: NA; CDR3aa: CASSSLRYSGNNEQFF; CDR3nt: TGTGCCAGCAGTTCCCTCCGGTATAGCGGAAACAATGAGCAGTTCTTC
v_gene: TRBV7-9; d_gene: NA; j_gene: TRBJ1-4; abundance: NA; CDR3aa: CASSWEEGANEKLFF; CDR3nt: TGTGCCAGCAGCTGGGAAGAGGGGGCTAATGAAAAACTGTTTTTT
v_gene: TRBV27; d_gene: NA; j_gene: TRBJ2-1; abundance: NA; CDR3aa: CASRPTAGRTDEQFF; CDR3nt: TGTGCCAGCAGGCCAACAGCCGGGAGAACGGATGAGCAGTTCTTC
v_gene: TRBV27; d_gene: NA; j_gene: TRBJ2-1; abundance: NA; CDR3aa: CASSAGPGFLDEQFF; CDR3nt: TGTGCCAGCTCCGCGGGCCCGGGGTTTTTAGATGAGCAGTTCTTC
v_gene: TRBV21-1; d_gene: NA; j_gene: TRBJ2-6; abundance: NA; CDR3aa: CASSNGGSGANVLTF; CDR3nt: TGTGCCAGCAGCAACGGGGGCTCTGGGGCCAACGTCCTGACTTTC
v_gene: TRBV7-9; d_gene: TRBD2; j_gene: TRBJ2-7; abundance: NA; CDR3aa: CSSSPSGTSSREQYF; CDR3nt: TGTTCCAGCAGCCCCTCCGGGACTAGCTCCCGCGAGCAGTACTTC
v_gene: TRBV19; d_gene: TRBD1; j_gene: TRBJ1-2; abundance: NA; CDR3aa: CASRPGQGNYGYTF; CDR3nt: TGTGCCAGTAGACCTGGACAGGGTAACTATGGCTACACCTTC
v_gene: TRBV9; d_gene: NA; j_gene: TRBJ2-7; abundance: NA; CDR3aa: CASSVELGGYEQYF; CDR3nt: TGTGCCAGCAGCGTAGAGCTAGGGGGATACGAGCAGTACTTC
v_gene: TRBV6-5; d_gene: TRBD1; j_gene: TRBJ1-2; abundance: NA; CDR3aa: CASSSGDRAPRGYTF; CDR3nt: TGTGCCAGCAGCTCCGGGGACAGGGCGCCTCGAGGCTACACCTTC
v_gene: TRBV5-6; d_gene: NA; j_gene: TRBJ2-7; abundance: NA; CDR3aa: CASSLGHLDSYEQYF; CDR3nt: TGTGCCAGCAGCCTGGGACACCTCGACTCCTACGAGCAGTACTTC